This passage covers 20 T cell receptor beta chains from one sample sequenced in a study of blood T cell repertoires in COVID-19. Clones were sequenced by immunoSEQ multiplex PCR, and TCRdb holds only the in-frame ones, with some missing. The sample holds 250,000 to 350,000 clones, approximately 85% seen once. Material for sequencing was PBMCs or T cells enriched from blood (not recorded which). These receptor sequences come from a woman in her 30s who had recovered from COVID-19.

This chain uses TRBV6-5 with TRBJ2-7; 7 nucleotides line up with TRBD1. This CDR3 has 13 amino acids. Germline assignment: CDR1 MNHEY and CDR2 SVGAGI. V was pared by 6 bases and J by 5 bases, with 7 bases of the junction left unmatched. This CDR3 is CASRKTGIDEQYF. The CDR3 DNA reads TGTGCCAGCAGGAAGACAGGGATCGACGAGCAGTACTTC.

This chain uses TRBV7-9 with TRBJ2-5; TRBD1 is a possible D gene (6 bases). Per germline, CDR1 SEHNR and CDR2 FQNEAQ (reference sequence). This CDR3 is built from 13 residues. Trimming shortened V by 6 bases and J by 5 bases, and 13 bases separated the two germline ends. CDR3 nucleotide sequence: TGTGCCAGCAGTATACAGGGCGCCGAGACCCAGTACTTC. It translates to CASSIQGAETQYF. Supplemented by reference TRBV7-9 and TRBJ2-5, the full variable domain reads DTGVSQNPRHKITKRGQNVTFRCDPISEHNRLYWYRQTLGQGPEFLTYFQNEAQLEKSRLLSDRFSAERPKGSFSTLEIQRTEQGDSAMYLCASSIQGAETQYFGPGTRLLVL.

V is TRBV6-6 and J is TRBJ1-5, with D possibly being TRBD1 (6 bases). With 0 bases removed from V and 4 bases from J, the gap between germline ends came to 7 bases. Germline V gene data show CDR1 as MNHNY and CDR2 as SVGAGI (reference sequence). The CDR3 sequence is 14 residues long. CDR3 DNA sequence: TGTGCCAGCAGTTACTCGGACAGAAATCAGCCCCAGCATTTT. Translated, it gives CASSYSDRNQPQHF.

This rearrangement joins TRBV27 to TRBJ1-2; 9 bases fit TRBD1. CDR1 is MNHEY, CDR2 SMNVEV, per germline (reference sequence). Trimming cost V 7 bases and J 4 bases; bases outside gene matches: 10. The length of the CDR3 is 15 residues. The DNA for the CDR3 is TGTGCCAGCATGCCGGACAGGGGAAGGGTCTATGGCTACACCTTC. This codes for CASMPDRGRVYGYTF.

This clone was picked up one time. The chain recombines TRBV2 with TRBJ2-7; possible D gene TRBD1, 6 bases. CDR1 and CDR2 from the germline V gene are SNHLY and FYNNEI. V lost 1 base and J lost 3, with 10 bases in between. CDR3 length: 14 residues. The CDR3 protein is CASSEVSRGYEQYF. CDR3 nucleotides: TGTGCCAGCAGTGAAGTCAGCAGGGGCTACGAGCAGTACTTC. Together with reference TRBV2 and TRBJ2-7, the CDR3 gives the full variable domain: EPEVTQTPSHQVTQMGQEVILRCVPISNHLYFYWYRQILGQKVEFLVSFYNNEISEKSEIFDDQFSVERPDGSNFTLKIRSTKLEDSAMYFCASSEVSRGYEQYFGPGTRLTVT.

This chain joins TRBV6-5 and TRBJ1-1, with D perhaps matching TRBD1 (6 bases). CDR1 is MNHEY, CDR2 SVGAGI, per germline. Trimming removed 11 bases at V and 4 bases at J, with 17 bases between. CDR3 length: 13 amino acids. CDR3 sequence (DNA): TGTGCCGGCCGTTTAGACAGGACCACTGAAGCTTTCTTT. Translation: CAGRLDRTTEAFF.

The chain combines TRBV29-1 with TRBJ2-1, with D tentatively TRBD2 (5 bases). Germline loops: CDR1 SQVTM, CDR2 ANQGSEA. This CDR3 is 14 amino acids long. V lost 7 bases and J lost 4, with 17 bases in between. The CDR3 bases are TGCAGCGCCAATGGAGGACCAGTATACAATGAGCAGTTCTTC. It specifies CSANGGPVYNEQFF.

The CDR3 bases are TGTGCCAGCAGCTTATATCAGGGGGCACCAATATTCACCGGGGAGCTGTTTTTT. This gives the protein CASSLYQGAPIFTGELFF. The chain links TRBV7-9 to TRBJ2-2, with 8 bases matching TRBD1. J gave up 4 bases and V 2 bases, and 12 bases lay outside the gene matches. The CDR3 spans 18 residues. Germline V gene lookup returns CDR1 SEHNR and CDR2 FQNEAQ (reference sequence). Complete variable domain (other parts from reference TRBV7-9 and TRBJ2-2): DTGVSQNPRHKITKRGQNVTFRCDPISEHNRLYWYRQTLGQGPEFLTYFQNEAQLEKSRLLSDRFSAERPKGSFSTLEIQRTEQGDSAMYLCASSLYQGAPIFTGELFFGEGSRLTVL.

This clone has just a few counts. This chain joins TRBV7-9 and TRBJ1-5, with TRBD1 identical over 12 bases. Germline V gene sequence: CDR1 SEHNR, CDR2 FQNEAQ (reference sequence). CDR3 size: 15 residues. Trimming at V came to 4 bases and at J to 7 bases, leaving 5 bases not matched to a gene. The DNA of the CDR3 is TGTGCCAGCAGCTCGGGACAGGGGGCGGGACAGCCCCAGCATTTT. Residues: CASSSGQGAGQPQHF.

On this clone itself: Germline and junction disagree at one end, which may indicate a read error. This chain uses TRBV9 with TRBJ1-4; D might be TRBD1 (6 bases). The CDR3 loop spans 14 amino acids. The germline V gene encodes CDR1 SGDLS and CDR2 YYNGEE. CDR3 region: CATSVGGDRGELFF. For the CDR3, the DNA is TGTGCCACCAGCGTAGGGGGAGACCGGGGGGAACTGTTTTTT. Based on the CDR3 plus reference TRBV9 and TRBJ1-4, the full variable domain is DSGVTQTPKHLITATGQRVTLRCSPRSGDLSVYWYQQSLDQGLQFLIQYYNGEERAKGNILERFSAQQFPDLHSELNLSSLELGDSALYFCATSVGGDRGELFFGSGTQLSVL.

The CDR3 DNA sequence: TGTGCCAGCAGCTTAGGGCGGGCAGACCCCTCGAGGGAGACCCAGTACTTC. Its translation: CASSLGRADPSRETQYF. The chain links TRBV7-9 to TRBJ2-5; possible D gene TRBD2, 5 bases. The germline CDR1 and CDR2 sequences are SEHNR and FQNEAQ (reference sequence). Trimming left V 1 base short and J 5 bases short, with 20 bases between. The CDR3 runs to 17 residues.

The chain employs TRBV28 and TRBJ2-3, with D perhaps matching TRBD2 (6 bases). CDR1 and CDR2 (germline): MDHEN, SYDVKM. The CDR3 runs to 16 residues. Trimming took 6 bases from V and 0 from J, leaving 16 bases between them. The CDR3 bases are TGTGCCAGCAGGAATTTAGCGGACCCGAGCACAGATACGCAGTATTTT. Translated, it gives CASRNLADPSTDTQYF.

This clone turned up a few times. An end of the junction differs from the germline gene, which may be a read error. This chain connects TRBV7-9 to TRBJ1-6; maybe TRBD1 (5 bases). The CDR3 length is 9 residues. CDR1 is SEHNR, CDR2 FQNEAQ, per germline (reference sequence). The CDR3 DNA reads as TGTGCCGATGGCCCGGGACTGAACTTT. Protein product: CADGPGLNF.

The V call is TRBV5-1, the J call TRBJ1-3; possible D gene TRBD1, 5 bases. Trimming left V 1 base short and J 0 bases short, with 8 bases between. Germline lookup yields CDR1 SGHRS and CDR2 YFSETQ. This CDR3 contains 15 residues. This CDR3 reads CASSLQGGSGNTIYF. The CDR3 DNA reads TGCGCCAGCAGCTTGCAGGGAGGCTCTGGAAACACCATATATTTT.

The chain has TRBV30 and TRBJ1-5; a possible D gene is TRBD1 (5 bases). The germline V and J ends were trimmed by 3 bases and 7 bases, with 16 bases remaining between them. Germline V gives CDR1 GTSNPN, CDR2 SVGIG (reference sequence). The CDR3 consists of 14 residues. CDR3 bases: TGTGCCTGGAGCGTTGGAGGGTACAGGCAGCCCCAGCATTTT. It yields the protein CAWSVGGYRQPQHF.

The J gene is TRBJ1-4, the V gene TRBV28; 7 positions agree with TRBD1. Germline CDR1 reads MDHEN; CDR2 reads SYDVKM. After removal of 2 bases from V and 5 bases from J, the junction contained 5 bases not matched to a gene. CDR3 length equals 15 residues. DNA for the CDR3: TGTGCCAGCAGTTTAAGACAGGGCTGGAATGAAAAACTGTTTTTT. This codes for CASSLRQGWNEKLFF.

This clone was seen only a few times. The gene calls are TRBV5-1 and TRBJ2-1; D is unclear. The germline V and J ends were trimmed by 1 base and 7 bases, with 6 bases remaining between them. The CDR3 runs to 12 residues. The germline V gene has CDR1 SGHRS and CDR2 YFSETQ. CDR3 amino acids: CASSLPSNEQFF. The CDR3 coding sequence is TGCGCCAGCAGCTTGCCGTCTAATGAGCAGTTCTTC.

The chain carries TRBV7-6 and TRBJ2-7; D possibly corresponds to TRBD2 (7 bases). CDR1 is SGHVS, CDR2 FNYEAQ, per germline. This CDR3 spans 16 amino acids. V lost 2 bases to trimming and J lost 0 bases, with 14 bases between them. The CDR3 coding sequence is TGTGCCAGCAGCTTATCGGGGGGCGCGAGCTCCTACGAGCAGTACTTC. Translation gives CASSLSGGASSYEQYF. Full variable domain (rest looked up from reference TRBV7-6 and TRBJ2-7): GAGVSQSPRYKVTKRGQDVALRCDPISGHVSLYWYRQALGQGPEFLTYFNYEAQQDKSGLPNDRFSAERPEGSISTLTIQRTEQRDSAMYRCASSLSGGASSYEQYFGPGTRLTVT.

The chain has TRBV6-1 and TRBJ1-2; D unresolved. Trimming shortened V by 1 base and J by 5 bases, and 8 bases separated the two germline ends. The CDR3 consists of 13 residues. Germline V CDR1 and CDR2: MNHNS, SASEGT. This CDR3 reads CASSEVVGYGYTF. Here the CDR3 DNA reads TGTGCCAGCAGTGAAGTTGTCGGGTATGGCTACACCTTC.

The J gene is TRBJ2-7, the V gene TRBV28, with 8 bases fitting TRBD2. The CDR3 covers 14 residues. CDR1 and CDR2 from the germline V gene are MDHEN and SYDVKM. The trim removed 3 bases at V and 3 bases at J, leaving 4 bases unmatched. In DNA, the CDR3 is TGTGCCAGCAGTTTCGCCACTAGCGGCTACGAGCAGTACTTC. Amino acids: CASSFATSGYEQYF.